The next 14 T cell receptor beta chains were all read from a single sample in a study of shared clonotypes between healthy human individuals. The data were produced by immunoSEQ multiplex PCR, yet TCRdb's version contains in-frame clones alone and is incomplete. The table shows over 2 million clones, with roughly 90% occurring only once. The sequenced sample consisted of naive CD4+ T cells from PBMCs. The sample's subset: CD45RA+ positively selected. The receptor source for this set is a man younger than 35 in good health. Some clones in this sample may be carry-over from other donors' samples.

The V gene is TRBV29-1, the J gene TRBJ2-7; maybe TRBD1 (6 bases). V dropped 0 bases and J dropped 4 bases, with 7 bases sitting between them. CDR3 length: 12 residues. CDR1 SQVTM and CDR2 ANQGSEA come from the germline V gene. CDR3 amino acids: CSVEDQGYEQYF. For the CDR3, the DNA is TGCAGCGTTGAAGATCAGGGGTACGAGCAGTACTTC.

The J gene is TRBJ1-1, the V gene TRBV11-3; D gene ambiguous. The germline V gene encodes CDR1 SGHNT and CDR2 YENEEA. Trimming cost V 1 base and J 4 bases, with 7 bases left between them. The CDR3 extends over 13 amino acids. CDR3 sequence reads: CASSLGQATEAFF. In DNA, the CDR3 is TGTGCCAGCAGCTTAGGGCAGGCCACTGAAGCTTTCTTT.

The J gene is TRBJ2-7, the V gene TRBV5-5; 8 positions agree with TRBD1. Germline CDR1 and CDR2: SGHKS and YYEKEE (reference sequence). Germline trimming cut 4 bases from V and 2 bases from J; bases unmatched to any gene: 8. The CDR3 loop spans 15 amino acids. DNA of the CDR3: TGTGCCAGCAGCCCAATACCGGGACAGGCCTACGAGCAGTACTTC. The encoded protein is CASSPIPGQAYEQYF.

This chain connects TRBV5-6 to TRBJ1-1; 7 positions agree with TRBD1. The V gene's germline CDR1 is SGHDT and CDR2 YYEEEE. The CDR3 runs 12 residues. J was trimmed by 7 bases and V by 4 bases; bases with no gene match: 4. CDR3 residues: CASSPQGIEAFF. The CDR3 nucleotides are TGTGCCAGCAGCCCACAGGGGATTGAAGCTTTCTTT.

The CDR3 DNA reads as TGTGCCAGCAGTTTCTCTCGCCCTGGGGCCAACGTCCTGACTTTC. This codes for CASSFSRPGANVLTF. The chain has TRBV28 and TRBJ2-6; D unresolved. The CDR3 runs to 15 residues. Germline V CDR1 and CDR2: MDHEN, SYDVKM. Deletions cut 3 bases from V and 2 bases from J, with 8 bases between.

This clone was observed a handful of times. The same CDR3 can be traced to other DNA sequences in this sample. The chain has TRBV9 and TRBJ2-2; unclear D gene. The germline V and J ends were trimmed by 0 bases and 3 bases, with 6 bases remaining between them. CDR1 and CDR2 (germline): SGDLS, YYNGEE. The CDR3 is made up of 14 amino acids. The CDR3 is CASSVATDTGELFF. The CDR3 DNA sequence: TGTGCCAGCAGCGTAGCGACGGACACCGGGGAGCTGTTTTTT.

J is TRBJ1-4 and V is TRBV6-7; D unresolved. TRBV6-7 is treated as an ORF (open reading frame) with a function not yet certain. The CDR3 sequence is 17 residues long. Trimming left V 9 bases short and J 4 bases short, with 24 bases between. CDR3 nucleotides: TGTGCCAGAAGCTCTTCGGACCTGGGAGAAATTAATGAAAAACTGTTTTTT. Its protein is CARSSSDLGEINEKLFF.

This clone was seen only once. The chain recombines TRBV30 with TRBJ2-7, with 8 bases fitting TRBD1. In germline, CDR1 is GTSNPN, CDR2 SVGIG (reference sequence). V lost 5 bases and J lost 2; bases outside the gene matches: 2. The CDR3 is made up of 12 amino acids. The CDR3 DNA reads TGTGCCTGGGGGGGACAGGCCTACGAGCAGTACTTC. Its protein is CAWGGQAYEQYF.

The rearrangement links TRBV2 to TRBJ2-2; TRBD2 aligns across 10 bases. V trimming: 7 bases; J trimming: 4 bases; junction bases outside the gene matches: 9. The CDR3 spans 16 residues. CDR1 SNHLY and CDR2 FYNNEI come from the germline V gene. The CDR3 coding sequence is TGTGCCAGCACCTCAGCGGGAGGGCCAGTCACCGGGGAGCTGTTTTTT. Amino acid sequence: CASTSAGGPVTGELFF.

The rearrangement uses TRBV2 and TRBJ2-2; 9 bases line up with TRBD2. CDR1 and CDR2 from the germline V gene are SNHLY and FYNNEI. The length of the CDR3 is 16 residues. J gave up 3 bases and V 8 bases, and 10 bases lay outside the gene matches. The CDR3 loop reads CASQGLAEKYTGELFF. Here the CDR3 DNA reads TGTGCCAGCCAGGGACTAGCAGAAAAATACACCGGGGAGCTGTTTTTT.

The chain carries TRBV7-8 and TRBJ1-3, with D possibly being TRBD1 (5 bases). Deletions cut 5 bases from V and 2 bases from J, with 19 bases between. Per germline, CDR1 SGHVS and CDR2 FQNEAQ. This CDR3 has 17 residues. The CDR3 sequence is CASSLRVLSGPGNTIYF. DNA for the CDR3: TGTGCCAGCAGCCTCCGGGTCCTTTCAGGGCCTGGAAACACCATATATTTT.

The chain couples TRBV28 to TRBJ2-3, with 8 bases aligning to TRBD2. The CDR3 spans 13 residues. Germline V gene sequence: CDR1 MDHEN, CDR2 SYDVKM. The trim removed 11 bases at V and 3 bases at J, leaving 7 bases unmatched. CDR3 nucleotides: TGTGCCGAACGTCCTAGCGGGACAGATACGCAGTATTTT. This encodes CAERPSGTDTQYF.

The chain links TRBV28 to TRBJ2-1, with 8 bases that match TRBD2. Trimming at V came to 3 bases and at J to 11 bases, leaving 12 bases not matched to a gene. This CDR3 spans 15 amino acids. The germline CDR1 and CDR2 sequences are MDHEN and SYDVKM. CDR3 in DNA: TGTGCCAGCAGTTTTAGTTCGGCGGGAGGAGTCCAGCAGTTCTTC. This translates into CASSFSSAGGVQQFF.

V and J are TRBV5-1 and TRBJ1-1, with 7 nucleotides matching TRBD1. The germline V gene has CDR1 SGHRS and CDR2 YFSETQ. V gave up 1 base and J gave up 0 bases; unmatched junction bases: 9. CDR3 length: 17 residues. CDR3 coding DNA: TGCGCCAGCAGCTTGACCCCGGGGACAGACATGAACACTGAAGCTTTCTTT. Translated, it gives CASSLTPGTDMNTEAFF.